These 24 T cell receptor beta chains came from one sample sequenced in a study of identifying expanded T cells in peripheral blood. The protocol was immunoSEQ multiplex PCR, while the TCRdb copy is restricted to in-frame clones and leaves out a portion. The sample lists approximately 110,000 clones, about nine tenths occurring once. The specimen sequenced was blood. These receptors were obtained from a person aged 18 to 75 in good health.

The J gene is TRBJ1-2, the V gene TRBV28; 10 bases line up with TRBD1. In germline, CDR1 is MDHEN, CDR2 SYDVKM. The CDR3 spans 16 residues. After removal of 7 bases from V and 4 bases from J, the junction contained 12 bases not matched to a gene. CDR3 nucleotides: TGTGCCAGCATCATGGGCGGGACAGGGGTCGGCTATGGCTACACCTTC. This translates into CASIMGGTGVGYGYTF.

The genes are TRBV29-1 and TRBJ2-5, with D hard to call. Matching the DNA end better, TRBJ2-7 makes the J call doubtful. CDR1 is SQVTM, CDR2 ANQGSEA, per germline. The CDR3 length is 10 residues. The CDR3 here is CSAGEGEQYF. The CDR3 DNA reads TGCAGCGCAGGCGAAGGCGAGCAGTACTTC.

The chain carries TRBV19 and TRBJ1-1; D might be TRBD1 (6 bases). The germline V gene has CDR1 LNHDA and CDR2 SQIVND (reference sequence). Trimming removed 6 bases from V and 5 bases from J, with 7 bases in between. This CDR3 region has 11 residues. CDR3 nucleotide sequence: TGTGCCAGTAGACAGGGAACTGAAGCTTTCTTT. It encodes CASRQGTEAFF. Filled out from reference TRBV19 and TRBJ1-1, the complete variable domain reads DGGITQSPKYLFRKEGQNVTLSCEQNLNHDAMYWYRQDPGQGLRLIYYSQIVNDFQKGDIAEGYSVSREKKESFPLTVTSAQKNPTAFYLCASRQGTEAFFGQGTRLTVV.

V gene TRBV5-8 combines with J gene TRBJ2-2, with D possibly TRBD1 on 6 matching bases. V was cut by 5 bases and J by 6 bases, with 11 bases left in between. The CDR3 sequence is 13 residues long. Germline-derived CDR1 and CDR2 are SGHTS and YDEGEE. The CDR3 protein is CASSPTGSGELFF. As DNA, the CDR3 is TGTGCCAGCAGTCCAACAGGGTCCGGGGAGCTGTTTTTT.

The chain couples TRBV19 to TRBJ1-1; no definite D call. Trimming pared 3 bases from V and 0 bases from J, leaving 14 bases between. The CDR3 runs 16 residues. CDR1 and CDR2 (germline): LNHDA, SQIVND (reference sequence). The CDR3 here is CASSIYGGAVNTEAFF. The CDR3 DNA reads TGTGCCAGTAGTATTTATGGAGGCGCGGTGAACACTGAAGCTTTCTTT.

This clone was seen just once. The chain recombines TRBV5-1 with TRBJ2-1; 13 positions match TRBD2. The CDR3 loop spans 15 amino acids. The V and J ends lost 4 bases and 8 bases, in that order; junction bases with no gene match: 6. Germline CDR1 SGHRS, CDR2 YFSETQ. For the CDR3, the DNA is TGCGCCAGCAGCCTTGGACTAGCGGGAGTCCATGAGCAGTTCTTC. Translated: CASSLGLAGVHEQFF. The whole variable domain, filled in from reference TRBV5-1 and TRBJ2-1, reads KAGVTQTPRYLIKTRGQQVTLSCSPISGHRSVSWYQQTPGQGLQFLFEYFSETQRNKGNFPGRFSGRQFSNSRSEMNVSTLELGDSALYLCASSLGLAGVHEQFFGPGTRLTVL.

The rearrangement joins TRBV5-1 to TRBJ2-4, with 9 bases identical to TRBD1. The CDR3 is made up of 15 amino acids. The trim removed 4 bases at V and 1 base at J, leaving 3 bases unmatched. Germline CDR1 and CDR2: SGHRS and YFSETQ. The CDR3: CASSIQGAAKNIQYF. The CDR3 DNA reads TGCGCCAGCAGCATACAGGGGGCGGCCAAAAACATTCAGTACTTC.

In this sample, this clone turned up once. The chain couples TRBV7-9 to TRBJ1-2, with 9 bases lining up with TRBD1. The CDR3 is 16 residues long. Germline V gene lookup returns CDR1 SEHNR and CDR2 FQNEAQ (reference sequence). V lost 5 bases, J lost 0 bases, and 7 bases stayed unmatched. The CDR3 DNA is TGTGCCAGCAGCGGGGACAGGGAACAAGCTAACTATGGCTACACCTTC. This encodes CASSGDREQANYGYTF.

The chain links TRBV25-1 to TRBJ1-2; tentative D call: TRBD1 (5 bases). From germline, CDR1 is MGHDK and CDR2 SYGVNS. This CDR3 contains 13 residues. Trimming took 7 bases from V and 4 from J, leaving 13 bases between them. CDR3 DNA sequence: TGTGCCAGCACCTCCGGGACGGTCTATGGCTACACCTTC. Encoded protein: CASTSGTVYGYTF.

V usage is TRBV5-4 and J usage is TRBJ2-1; no clear D gene. V lost 4 bases and J 6 bases, leaving 17 bases between the germline ends. The germline gives CDR1 SGHNT, CDR2 YYREEE (reference sequence). The CDR3 sequence is 15 residues long. This CDR3 is CASSPEVVASNEQFF. For the CDR3, the DNA is TGTGCCAGCAGCCCCGAAGTGGTTGCGTCCAATGAGCAGTTCTTC.

This clone has just a few counts. V and J are TRBV7-9 and TRBJ2-2, with 8 bases aligning to TRBD2. Germline CDR1 SEHNR, CDR2 FQNEAQ (reference sequence). V dropped 3 bases and J dropped 7; count of bases not matched to a gene: 16. The CDR3 has 18 residues. The CDR3 nucleotides read TGTGCCAGCAGCTTCCCCCTCCGACTAGCGCCTCTTGGCGGGGAGCTGTTTTTT. The encoded protein is CASSFPLRLAPLGGELFF.

This clone is a singleton in its sample. The chain links TRBV5-4 to TRBJ2-7, with TRBD1 matching over 9 bases. Trimming at V came to 4 bases and at J to 11 bases, leaving 13 bases not matched to a gene. Germline assignment: CDR1 SGHNT and CDR2 YYREEE (reference sequence). This CDR3 is 14 amino acids long. CDR3 in DNA: TGTGCCAGCAGCGCACCGGGACAGGGTCCGAAAGAGTACTTC. It codes for CASSAPGQGPKEYF.

This clone was seen once. Germline and junction disagree at one end, which may indicate a read error. The genes are TRBV5-1 and TRBJ1-1; D is unclear. CDR3 length: 14 residues. Per the germline V gene, CDR1 is SGHRS and CDR2 is YFSETQ. The DNA for the CDR3 is TGCGCCAGCAGCTTGGAATCCAGGAACGCTGAAGCTTTCTTT. It specifies CASSLESRNAEAFF. The full variable domain, its missing parts supplied by reference TRBV5-1 and TRBJ1-1, is KAGVTQTPRYLIKTRGQQVTLSCSPISGHRSVSWYQQTPGQGLQFLFEYFSETQRNKGNFPGRFSGRQFSNSRSEMNVSTLELGDSALYLCASSLESRNAEAFFGQGTRLTVV.

This chain joins TRBV19 and TRBJ2-7, with a possible D match to TRBD1 (5 bases). The V end lost 3 bases, the J end lost 4 bases, and 13 bases lay between the germline ends. Germline V CDR1 and CDR2: LNHDA, SQIVND (reference sequence). This CDR3 comprises 14 residues. The CDR3 protein is CASSMRRVGYEQYF. CDR3 in DNA: TGTGCCAGTAGTATGCGCAGGGTAGGATACGAGCAGTACTTC.

A single count supports this clone. The chain has TRBV9 and TRBJ2-1; 11 positions agree with TRBD2. The CDR3 is 15 amino acids. The trim removed 4 bases at V and 5 bases at J, leaving 5 bases unmatched. Per germline, CDR1 SGDLS and CDR2 YYNGEE. As DNA, the CDR3 is TGTGCCAGCAGCACCCTAGCGGGAGGTCACAATGAGCAGTTCTTC. Translating it yields CASSTLAGGHNEQFF.

The chain recombines TRBV6-5 with TRBJ1-2, with D tentatively TRBD1 (5 bases). V was trimmed by 6 bases and J by 4 bases, leaving 9 bases between them. The CDR3 runs to 12 residues. Germline V CDR1 and CDR2: MNHEY, SVGAGI. The CDR3 spells CASRETVYGYTF. CDR3 nucleotides: TGTGCCAGCAGGGAGACAGTCTATGGCTACACCTTC.

The J gene is TRBJ1-4, the V gene TRBV5-6; D is unclear. The ends were cut back, 0 bases at V and 5 bases at J, with 8 bases in the middle. CDR1 and CDR2 (germline): SGHDT, YYEEEE. The CDR3 spans 14 residues. The CDR3 sequence is CASSLGRYNEKLFF. CDR3 DNA: TGTGCCAGCAGCTTGGGCCGGTACAATGAAAAACTGTTTTTT.

This rearrangement joins TRBV5-4 to TRBJ1-4, with 9 bases fitting TRBD1. Germline CDR1 is SGHNT and CDR2 is YYREEE (reference sequence). V shed 3 bases, J shed 6 bases, and the junction held 9 bases outside the gene matches. CDR3 size: 16 residues. The CDR3 region is CASSWHQGQGYEKLFF. CDR3 bases: TGTGCCAGCAGCTGGCATCAAGGACAGGGGTATGAAAAACTGTTTTTT.

The chain couples TRBV11-2 to TRBJ1-1; D is ambiguous. This CDR3 contains 15 residues. Germline CDR1 is SGHAT and CDR2 is FQNNGV. The V gene lost 2 bases and the J gene lost 3 bases, with 13 bases spanning the gap. The CDR3: CASSLSGFMDTEAFF. CDR3 DNA sequence: TGTGCCAGCAGCTTATCAGGATTCATGGACACTGAAGCTTTCTTT.

The chain recombines TRBV4-1 with TRBJ1-1; TRBD1 might be the D (5 bases). The germline CDR1 and CDR2 sequences are MGHRA and YSYEKL. Trimming cost V 0 bases and J 6 bases, with 11 bases left between them. The CDR3 sequence is 14 residues long. The CDR3 sequence is CASSQEGGSSEAFF. DNA of the CDR3: TGCGCCAGCAGCCAAGAGGGGGGAAGCTCTGAAGCTTTCTTT.

This clone was recorded only once. This chain connects TRBV27 to TRBJ2-2; 8 nucleotides agree with TRBD1. Germline lookup yields CDR1 MNHEY and CDR2 SMNVEV (reference sequence). V was clipped by 8 bases and J by 6 bases; unmatched bases: 5. The CDR3 is 13 residues long. This CDR3 reads CASRNRGAGELFF. For the CDR3, the DNA is TGTGCCAGCCGAAACAGGGGGGCCGGGGAGCTGTTTTTT.

This clone has just one count. The chain is built from TRBV25-1 and TRBJ2-7; maybe TRBD1 (6 bases). V gave up 2 bases and J gave up 13 bases, with 12 bases separating them. This CDR3 has 11 residues. Germline CDR1 MGHDK, CDR2 SYGVNS. CDR3 nucleotide sequence: TGTGCCAGCAGTGAAGGACAGTTCCTATACTTC. The encoded protein is CASSEGQFLYF.

The V and J genes are TRBV5-4 and TRBJ1-1; the D gene is possibly TRBD1 (6 bases). V lost 4 bases and J 0 bases, leaving 13 bases between the germline ends. The germline V gene encodes CDR1 SGHNT and CDR2 YYREEE (reference sequence). The length of the CDR3 is 15 residues. The CDR3 bases are TGTGCCAGCAGCCGGACACAGGGAATGAACACTGAAGCTTTCTTT. Protein: CASSRTQGMNTEAFF. Full variable domain (outside the CDR3, taken from reference TRBV5-4 and TRBJ1-1): ETGVTQSPTHLIKTRGQQVTLRCSSQSGHNTVSWYQQALGQGPQFIFQYYREEENGRGNFPPRFSGLQFPNYSSELNVNALELDDSALYLCASSRTQGMNTEAFFGQGTRLTVV.

The V gene is TRBV25-1, the J gene TRBJ1-2, with D perhaps TRBD1 (6 bases). The CDR3 is 13 residues long. V shed 6 bases and J shed 4 bases, with 12 bases lying between them. CDR1 and CDR2 from the germline V gene are MGHDK and SYGVNS. The CDR3 loop is CASSPTGSYGYTF. The CDR3 DNA sequence: TGTGCCAGCAGCCCTACAGGGAGCTATGGCTACACCTTC.